The present T cell receptor (beta chain) was sequenced within a study of blood T cell repertoires in COVID-19. The wider study: Samples representing acute and convalescent COVID-19 were sourced from the United States, Italy and Spain.

The data were produced by immunoSEQ multiplex PCR, yet TCRdb's version contains in-frame clones alone and is incomplete. The sample carries around 300,000 clones, approximately 88% recorded once. With V trimmed by 0 bases and J by 2 bases, 4 bases remained unmatched. The germline gives CDR1 SGDLS, CDR2 YYNGEE. This CDR3 spans 16 amino acids. The gene calls are TRBV9 and TRBJ2-3, with 9 bases identical to TRBD2. The sequenced sample consisted of peripheral blood. This receptor was identified in a man younger than 35 with active or convalescent COVID-19. The CDR3 DNA sequence: TGTGCCAGCAGCGTAGTAGCGGGGGTGCCCACAGATACGCAGTATTTT. It yields the protein CASSVVAGVPTDTQYF.